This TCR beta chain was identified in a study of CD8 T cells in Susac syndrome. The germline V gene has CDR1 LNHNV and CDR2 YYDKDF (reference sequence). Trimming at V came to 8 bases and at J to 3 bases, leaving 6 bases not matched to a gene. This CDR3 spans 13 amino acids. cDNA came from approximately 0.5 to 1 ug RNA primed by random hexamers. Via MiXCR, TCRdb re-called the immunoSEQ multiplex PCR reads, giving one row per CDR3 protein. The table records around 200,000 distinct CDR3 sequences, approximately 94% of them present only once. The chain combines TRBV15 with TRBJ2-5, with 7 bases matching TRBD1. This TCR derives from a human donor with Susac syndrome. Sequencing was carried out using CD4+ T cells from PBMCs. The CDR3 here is CATRWDREETQYF. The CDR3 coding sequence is TGTGCCACCCGCTGGGACAGAGAAGAGACCCAGTACTTC.